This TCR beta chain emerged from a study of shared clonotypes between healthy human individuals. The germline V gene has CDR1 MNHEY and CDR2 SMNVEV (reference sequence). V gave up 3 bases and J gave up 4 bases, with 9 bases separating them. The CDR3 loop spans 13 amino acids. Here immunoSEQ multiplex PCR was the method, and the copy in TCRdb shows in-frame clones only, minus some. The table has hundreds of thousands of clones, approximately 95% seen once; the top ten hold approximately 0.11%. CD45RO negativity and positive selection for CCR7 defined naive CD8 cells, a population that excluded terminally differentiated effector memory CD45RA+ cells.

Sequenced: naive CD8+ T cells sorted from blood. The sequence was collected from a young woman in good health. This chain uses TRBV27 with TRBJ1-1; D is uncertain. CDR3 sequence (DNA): TGTGCCAGCAGTTTCGGCAGTTTCACTGAAGCTTTCTTT. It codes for CASSFGSFTEAFF.